This T cell receptor beta chain was identified in a study of blood T cell repertoires in COVID-19 (dated by TCRdb to about 2020). Describing the broader study: Samples covering the acute and convalescent phases of COVID-19 were provided by collaborators in the United States, Italy and Spain. The material from the prospective study consisted of cDNA or gDNA derived from T cells, B-cell-depleted T cells, or PBMCs. HLA class I and class II types, where available, came from metadata supplied by the sample provider rather than from assay-based typing. The repertoires were made available in a free public database intended to serve as a resource for research on the immune response to SARS-CoV-2. The samples were drawn from the first 160 participants of the ongoing ImmuneRACE study and from about 1,200 subjects provided by 6 global collaborators. Sample metadata almost always included a de-identified subject ID, COVID-19 status, age in years and sex. Subjects who had been exposed to COVID-19, were actively infected with it, or had recovered from it provided the deeply sampled blood TCRbeta repertoires that made up the dataset.

Notes on this clone: The antigen it binds to is not known. No per-base quality is available; no much larger clone lies one base away.

Participants in the prospective study were aged roughly 18 to 100 years, lived in about two dozen United States geographic areas, and enrolled through a virtual design. To assign participants to cohorts, the prospective study relied on clinical history that participants themselves reported in a screening survey and a study questionnaire. In the prospective study, whole blood, serum and a nasopharyngeal or oropharyngeal swab were collected from each participant by mobile phlebotomists. Participants in the prospective study had the option to provide additional blood draws and questionnaires over an approximately two-month period. Before DNA extraction, blood samples from the prospective study were shipped at room temperature or frozen. CDR1 MDHEN and CDR2 SYDVKM were looked up in the germline V gene. From the cysteine up to the phenylalanine, the CDR3 has a length of 13 residues. Only the CDR3 portion is preserved as DNA: 39 bases, with reading frame beginning at the first base. V is shortened by 3 bases, J by 7 bases, and the region joining them spans 7 bases.

Broader findings and caveats from the paper: The amount of clinical and demographic metadata varied by source and participant and was provided uncurated.

The immunoSEQ Assay, a bias-controlled multiplex PCR, was used to amplify TCRbeta CDR3 regions from genomic DNA. Processing in the source paper ran as follows. The number of nucleated cells in each sample was estimated by amplification of reference gene primers within the assay. Sequence reads were collapsed and filtered to measure the absolute abundance of every unique TCRbeta CDR3 rearrangement. For each sample, productive Simpson clonality was calculated as the square root of Simpson's diversity index across productive rearrangements. Drawn from immuneACCESS, this table holds only the in-frame rearrangements with V and J called that TCRdb kept. Clones are partly lost; checked studies trace under half to an unresolved V gene and leave the rest unexplained. V, J and clone size are those of that table, while D and trimming were read from the DNA. The sample has 210,000 or so clones on record, under 90% of them singletons. The leading ten clones occupy 8% to 9.5% of the sample.

The V and J segments used are TRBV28 and TRBJ1-6; the D gene remains uncertain. The sample was PBMCs or T cells enriched from blood (not recorded which). The TCR sequence derives from a woman aged 45 to 65 with acute COVID-19. The nucleotide sequence is given as TGTGCCAGCAGTTTCGGAGGGAATTCACCCCTCCACTTT. This translates into CASSFGGNSPLHF.